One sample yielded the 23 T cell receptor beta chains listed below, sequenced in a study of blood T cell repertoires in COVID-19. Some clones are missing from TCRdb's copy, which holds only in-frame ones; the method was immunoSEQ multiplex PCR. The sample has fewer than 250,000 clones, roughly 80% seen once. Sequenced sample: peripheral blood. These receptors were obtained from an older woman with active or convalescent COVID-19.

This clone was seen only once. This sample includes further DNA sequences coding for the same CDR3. The CDR3 DNA sequence: TGCGCCAGCAGCTTAGGGCTAGCGGGAGCGGATACGCAGTATTTT. It encodes CASSLGLAGADTQYF. This rearrangement joins TRBV5-1 to TRBJ2-3, with 10 nucleotides matching TRBD2. This CDR3 is built from 15 residues. CDR1 and CDR2 from the germline V gene are SGHRS and YFSETQ. V lost 2 bases and J lost 6; bases outside the gene matches: 6.

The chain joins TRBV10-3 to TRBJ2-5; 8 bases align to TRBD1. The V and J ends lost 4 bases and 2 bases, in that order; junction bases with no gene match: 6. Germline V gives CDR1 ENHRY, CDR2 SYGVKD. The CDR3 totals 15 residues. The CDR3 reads CAISGTGRGQETQYF. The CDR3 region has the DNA TGTGCCATCAGTGGGACAGGGAGAGGGCAAGAGACCCAGTACTTC.

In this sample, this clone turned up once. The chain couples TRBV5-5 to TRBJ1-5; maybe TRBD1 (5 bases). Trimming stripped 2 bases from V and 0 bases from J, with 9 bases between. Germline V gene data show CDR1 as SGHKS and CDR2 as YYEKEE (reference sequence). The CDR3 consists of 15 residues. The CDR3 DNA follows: TGTGCCAGCAGCTTTGGGGCAGATAGCAATCAGCCCCAGCATTTT. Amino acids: CASSFGADSNQPQHF.

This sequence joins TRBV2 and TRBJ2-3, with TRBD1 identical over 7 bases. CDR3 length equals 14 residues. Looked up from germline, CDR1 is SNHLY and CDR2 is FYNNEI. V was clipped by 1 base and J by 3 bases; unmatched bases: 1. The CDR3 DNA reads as TGTGCCAGCAGTGAAGACAGGGGAACAGATACGCAGTATTTT. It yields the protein CASSEDRGTDTQYF.

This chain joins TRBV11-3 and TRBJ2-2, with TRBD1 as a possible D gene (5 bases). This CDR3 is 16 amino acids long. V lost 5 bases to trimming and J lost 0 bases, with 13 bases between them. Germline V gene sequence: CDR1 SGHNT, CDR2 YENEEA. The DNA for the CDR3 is TGTGCCAGCAGCCCACGGACACCCTCGAACACCGGGGAGCTGTTTTTT. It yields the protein CASSPRTPSNTGELFF.

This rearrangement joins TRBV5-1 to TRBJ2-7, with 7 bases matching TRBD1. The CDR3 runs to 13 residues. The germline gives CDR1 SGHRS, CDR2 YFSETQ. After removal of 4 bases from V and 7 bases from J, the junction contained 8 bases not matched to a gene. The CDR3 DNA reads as TGCGCCAGCAGCCCATGGGACAGCTGGGAGCAGTACTTC. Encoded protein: CASSPWDSWEQYF.

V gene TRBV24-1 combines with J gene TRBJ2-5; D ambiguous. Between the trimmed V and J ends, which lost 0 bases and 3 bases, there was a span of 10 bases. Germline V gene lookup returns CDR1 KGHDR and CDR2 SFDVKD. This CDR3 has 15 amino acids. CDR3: CATSDLWYGEETQYF. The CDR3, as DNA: TGTGCCACCAGTGATTTGTGGTATGGAGAAGAGACCCAGTACTTC.

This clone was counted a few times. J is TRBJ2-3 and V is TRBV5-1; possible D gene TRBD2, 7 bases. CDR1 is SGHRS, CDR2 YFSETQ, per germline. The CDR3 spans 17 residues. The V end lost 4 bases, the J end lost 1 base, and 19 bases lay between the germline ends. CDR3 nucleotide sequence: TGCGCCAGCAGCCTTGGGAGGGGGTCCGGGGGCACAGATACGCAGTATTTT. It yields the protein CASSLGRGSGGTDTQYF.

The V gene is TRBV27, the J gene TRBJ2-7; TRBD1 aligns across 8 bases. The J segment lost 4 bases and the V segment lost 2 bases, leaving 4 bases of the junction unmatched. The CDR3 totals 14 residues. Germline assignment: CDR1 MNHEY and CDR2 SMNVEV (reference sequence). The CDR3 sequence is CASSLGQGTYEQYF. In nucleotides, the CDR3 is TGTGCCAGCAGTTTAGGACAGGGTACGTACGAGCAGTACTTC.

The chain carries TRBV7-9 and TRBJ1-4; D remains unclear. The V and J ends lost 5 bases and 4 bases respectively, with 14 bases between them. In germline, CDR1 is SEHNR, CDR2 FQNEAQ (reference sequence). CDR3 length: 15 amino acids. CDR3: CASSLMVNGNEKLFF. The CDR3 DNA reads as TGTGCCAGCAGCCTAATGGTGAACGGTAATGAAAAACTGTTTTTT.

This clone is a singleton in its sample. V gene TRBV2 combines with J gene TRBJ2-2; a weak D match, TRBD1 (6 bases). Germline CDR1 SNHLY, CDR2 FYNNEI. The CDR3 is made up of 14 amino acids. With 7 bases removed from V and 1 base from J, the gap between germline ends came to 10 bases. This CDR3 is CASTQGQNTGELFF. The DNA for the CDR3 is TGTGCCAGCACCCAGGGGCAGAACACCGGGGAGCTGTTTTTT.

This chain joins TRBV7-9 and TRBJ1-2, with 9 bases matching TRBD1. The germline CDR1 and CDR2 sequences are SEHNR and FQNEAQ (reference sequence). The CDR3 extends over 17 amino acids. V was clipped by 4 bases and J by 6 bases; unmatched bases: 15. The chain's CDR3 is CASSSPGQGSVLHGYTF. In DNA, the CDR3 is TGTGCCAGCAGCTCGCCCGGACAGGGGAGTGTTCTGCATGGCTACACCTTC.

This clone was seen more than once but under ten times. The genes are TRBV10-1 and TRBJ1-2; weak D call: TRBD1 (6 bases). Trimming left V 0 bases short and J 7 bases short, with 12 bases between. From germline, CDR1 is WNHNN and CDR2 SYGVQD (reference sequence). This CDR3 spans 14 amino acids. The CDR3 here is CASSESAGAGGYTF. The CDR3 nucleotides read TGCGCCAGCAGTGAGTCCGCAGGGGCCGGTGGCTACACCTTC.

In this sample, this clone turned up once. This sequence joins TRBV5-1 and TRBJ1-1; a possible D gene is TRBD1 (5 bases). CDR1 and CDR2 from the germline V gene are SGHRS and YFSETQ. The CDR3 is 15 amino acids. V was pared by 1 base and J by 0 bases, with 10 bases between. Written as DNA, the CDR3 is TGCGCCAGCAGCTTGATGGGGGGGATGAACACTGAAGCTTTCTTT. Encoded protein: CASSLMGGMNTEAFF. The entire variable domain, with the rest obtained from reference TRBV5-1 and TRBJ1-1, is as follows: KAGVTQTPRYLIKTRGQQVTLSCSPISGHRSVSWYQQTPGQGLQFLFEYFSETQRNKGNFPGRFSGRQFSNSRSEMNVSTLELGDSALYLCASSLMGGMNTEAFFGQGTRLTVV.

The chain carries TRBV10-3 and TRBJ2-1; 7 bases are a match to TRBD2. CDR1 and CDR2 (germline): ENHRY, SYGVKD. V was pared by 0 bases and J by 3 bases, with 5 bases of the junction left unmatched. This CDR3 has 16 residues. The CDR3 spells CAISESWGGSYNEQFF. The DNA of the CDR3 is TGTGCCATCAGTGAGTCGTGGGGCGGGAGCTACAATGAGCAGTTCTTC.

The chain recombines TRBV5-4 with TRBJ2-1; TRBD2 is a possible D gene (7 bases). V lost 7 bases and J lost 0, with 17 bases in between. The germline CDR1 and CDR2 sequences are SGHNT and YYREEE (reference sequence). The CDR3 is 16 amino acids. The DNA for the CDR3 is TGTGCCAGCCGAGGGGGGGGGATTGGCTCCTACAATGAGCAGTTCTTC. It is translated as CASRGGGIGSYNEQFF.

DNA for the CDR3: TGCGCCAGCATTCCGGGACAGGGCCCTAGCACAGATACGCAGTATTTT. Protein sequence: CASIPGQGPSTDTQYF. V and J are TRBV10-2 and TRBJ2-3; 9 positions match TRBD1. There are 16 residues in the CDR3. In germline, CDR1 is WSHSY, CDR2 SAAADI. V was clipped by 7 bases and J by 0 bases; unmatched bases: 8.

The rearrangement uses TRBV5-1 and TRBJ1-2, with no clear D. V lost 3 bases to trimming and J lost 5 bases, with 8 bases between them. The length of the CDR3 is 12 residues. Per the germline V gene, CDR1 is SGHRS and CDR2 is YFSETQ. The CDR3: CASSSGLYGYTF. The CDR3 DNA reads TGCGCCAGCAGCTCAGGCTTATATGGCTACACCTTC.

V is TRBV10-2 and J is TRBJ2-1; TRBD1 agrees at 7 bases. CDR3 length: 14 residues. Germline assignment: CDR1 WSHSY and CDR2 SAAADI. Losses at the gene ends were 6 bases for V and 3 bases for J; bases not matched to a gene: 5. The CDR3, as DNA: TGCGCCAGCAGCGCCGGGACAGACTACAATGAGCAGTTCTTC. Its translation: CASSAGTDYNEQFF.

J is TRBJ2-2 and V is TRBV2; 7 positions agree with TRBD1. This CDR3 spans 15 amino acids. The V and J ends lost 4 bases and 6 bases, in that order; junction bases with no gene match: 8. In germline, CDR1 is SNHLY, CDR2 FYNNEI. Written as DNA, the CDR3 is TGTGCCAGCAGTGGGTGGCAGGGGGTGTCCGGGGAGCTGTTTTTT. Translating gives CASSGWQGVSGELFF.

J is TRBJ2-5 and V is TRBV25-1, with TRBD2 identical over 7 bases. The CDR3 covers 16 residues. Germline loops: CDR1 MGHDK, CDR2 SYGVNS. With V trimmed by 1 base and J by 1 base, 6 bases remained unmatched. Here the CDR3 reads CASSEWAGGTQETQYF. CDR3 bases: TGTGCCAGCAGTGAATGGGCCGGGGGGACCCAAGAGACCCAGTACTTC.

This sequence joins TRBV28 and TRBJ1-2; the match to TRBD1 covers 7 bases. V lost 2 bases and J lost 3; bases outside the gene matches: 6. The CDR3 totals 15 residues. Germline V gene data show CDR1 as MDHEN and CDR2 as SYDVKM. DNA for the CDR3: TGTGCCAGCAGTTTAAAGTTCAGGGGGGACTATGGCTACACCTTC. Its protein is CASSLKFRGDYGYTF.

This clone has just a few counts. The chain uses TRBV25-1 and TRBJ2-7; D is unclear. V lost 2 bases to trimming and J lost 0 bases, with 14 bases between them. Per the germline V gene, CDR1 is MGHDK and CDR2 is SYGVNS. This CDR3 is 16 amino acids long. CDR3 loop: CASSETWAGSSYEQYF. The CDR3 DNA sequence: TGTGCCAGCAGTGAAACCTGGGCCGGATCCTCCTACGAGCAGTACTTC.